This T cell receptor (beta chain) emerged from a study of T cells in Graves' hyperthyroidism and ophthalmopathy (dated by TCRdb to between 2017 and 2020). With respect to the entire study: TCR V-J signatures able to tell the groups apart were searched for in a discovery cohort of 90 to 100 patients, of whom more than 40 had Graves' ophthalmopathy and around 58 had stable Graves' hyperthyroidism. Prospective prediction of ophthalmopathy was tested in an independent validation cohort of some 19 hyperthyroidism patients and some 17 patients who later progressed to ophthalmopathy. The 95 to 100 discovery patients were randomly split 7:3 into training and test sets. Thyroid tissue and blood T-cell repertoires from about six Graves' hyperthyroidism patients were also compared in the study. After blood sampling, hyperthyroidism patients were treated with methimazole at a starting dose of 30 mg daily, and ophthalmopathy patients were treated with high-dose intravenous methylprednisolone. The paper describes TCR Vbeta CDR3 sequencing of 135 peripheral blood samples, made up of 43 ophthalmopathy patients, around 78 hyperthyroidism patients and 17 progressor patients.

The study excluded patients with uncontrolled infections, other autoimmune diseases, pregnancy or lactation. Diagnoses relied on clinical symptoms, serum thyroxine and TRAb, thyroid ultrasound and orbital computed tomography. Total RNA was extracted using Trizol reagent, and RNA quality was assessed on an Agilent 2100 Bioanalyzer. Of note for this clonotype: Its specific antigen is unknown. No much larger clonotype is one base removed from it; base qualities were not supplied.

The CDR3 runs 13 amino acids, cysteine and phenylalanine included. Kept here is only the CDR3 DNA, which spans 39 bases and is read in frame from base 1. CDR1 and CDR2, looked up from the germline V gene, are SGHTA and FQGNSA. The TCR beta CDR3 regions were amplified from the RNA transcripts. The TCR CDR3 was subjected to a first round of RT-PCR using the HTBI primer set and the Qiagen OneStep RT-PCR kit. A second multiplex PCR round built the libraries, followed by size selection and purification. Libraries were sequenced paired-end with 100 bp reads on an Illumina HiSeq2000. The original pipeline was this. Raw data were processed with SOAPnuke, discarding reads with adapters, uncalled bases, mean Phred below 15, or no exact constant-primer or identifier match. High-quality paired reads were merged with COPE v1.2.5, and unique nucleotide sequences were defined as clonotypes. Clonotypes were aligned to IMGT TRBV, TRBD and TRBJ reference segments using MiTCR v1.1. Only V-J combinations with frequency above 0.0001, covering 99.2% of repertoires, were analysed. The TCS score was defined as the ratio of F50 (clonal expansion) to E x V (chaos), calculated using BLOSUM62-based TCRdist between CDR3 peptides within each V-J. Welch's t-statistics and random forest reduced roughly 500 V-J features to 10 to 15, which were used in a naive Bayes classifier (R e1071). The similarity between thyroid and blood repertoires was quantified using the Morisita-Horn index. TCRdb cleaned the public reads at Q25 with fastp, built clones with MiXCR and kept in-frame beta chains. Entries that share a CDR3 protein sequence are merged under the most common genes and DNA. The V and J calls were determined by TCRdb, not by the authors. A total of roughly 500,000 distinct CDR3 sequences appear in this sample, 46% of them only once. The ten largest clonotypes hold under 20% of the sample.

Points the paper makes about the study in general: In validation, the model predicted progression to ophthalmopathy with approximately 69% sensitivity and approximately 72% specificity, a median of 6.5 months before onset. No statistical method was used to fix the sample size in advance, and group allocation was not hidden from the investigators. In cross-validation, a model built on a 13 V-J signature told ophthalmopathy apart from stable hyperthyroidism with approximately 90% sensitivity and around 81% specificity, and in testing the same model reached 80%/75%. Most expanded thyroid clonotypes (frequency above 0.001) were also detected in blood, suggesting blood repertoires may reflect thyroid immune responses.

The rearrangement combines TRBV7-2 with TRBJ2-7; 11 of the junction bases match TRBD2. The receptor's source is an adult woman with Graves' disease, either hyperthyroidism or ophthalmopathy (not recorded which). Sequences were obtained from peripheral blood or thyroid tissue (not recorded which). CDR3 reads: CARASGRLYEQYF. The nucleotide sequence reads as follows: TGTGCTAGAGCTAGCGGGAGGCTCTACGAGCAGTACTTC.